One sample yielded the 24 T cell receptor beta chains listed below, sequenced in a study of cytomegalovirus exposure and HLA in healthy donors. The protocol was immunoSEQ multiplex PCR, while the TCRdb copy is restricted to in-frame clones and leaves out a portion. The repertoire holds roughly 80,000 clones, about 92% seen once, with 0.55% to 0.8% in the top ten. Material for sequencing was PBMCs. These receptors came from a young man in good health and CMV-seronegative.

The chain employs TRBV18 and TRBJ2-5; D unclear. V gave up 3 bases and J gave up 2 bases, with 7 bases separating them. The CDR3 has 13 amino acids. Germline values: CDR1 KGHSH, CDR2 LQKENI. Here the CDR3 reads CASSPSSQETQYF. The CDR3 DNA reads TGTGCCAGCTCACCCTCGAGTCAAGAGACCCAGTACTTC.

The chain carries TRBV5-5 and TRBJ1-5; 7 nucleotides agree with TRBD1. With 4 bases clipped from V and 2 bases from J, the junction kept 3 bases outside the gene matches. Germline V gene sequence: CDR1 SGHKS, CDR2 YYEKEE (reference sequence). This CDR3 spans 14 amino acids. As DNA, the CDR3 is TGTGCCAGCAGCAGCAGGGGGGGCAATCAGCCCCAGCATTTT. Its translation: CASSSRGGNQPQHF.

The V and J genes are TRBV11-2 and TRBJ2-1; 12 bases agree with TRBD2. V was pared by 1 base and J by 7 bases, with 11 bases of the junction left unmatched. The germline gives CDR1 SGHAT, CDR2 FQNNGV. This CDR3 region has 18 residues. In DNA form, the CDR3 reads TGTGCCAGCAGCTTAGTGTCAGGGTCTAGCGGGAGGGGGAATGAGCAGTTCTTC. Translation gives CASSLVSGSSGRGNEQFF.

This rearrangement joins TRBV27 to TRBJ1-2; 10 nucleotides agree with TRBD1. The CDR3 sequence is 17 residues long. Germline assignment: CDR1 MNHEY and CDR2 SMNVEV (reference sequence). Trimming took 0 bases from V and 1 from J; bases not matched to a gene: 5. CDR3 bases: TGTGCCAGCAGTTTATCCGGGACAGGGGTGGGTAACTATGGCTACACCTTC. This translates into CASSLSGTGVGNYGYTF.

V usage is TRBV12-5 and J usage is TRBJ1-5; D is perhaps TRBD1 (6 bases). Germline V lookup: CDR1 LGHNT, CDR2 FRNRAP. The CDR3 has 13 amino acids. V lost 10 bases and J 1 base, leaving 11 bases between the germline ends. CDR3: CAITTGSNQPQHF. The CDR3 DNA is TGTGCTATCACCACAGGGAGCAATCAGCCCCAGCATTTT. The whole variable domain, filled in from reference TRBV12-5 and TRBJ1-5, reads DARVTQTPRHKVTEMGQEVTMRCQPILGHNTVFWYRQTMMQGLELLAYFRNRAPLDDSGMPKDRFSAEMPDATLATLKIQPSEPRDSAVYFCAITTGSNQPQHFGDGTRLSIL.

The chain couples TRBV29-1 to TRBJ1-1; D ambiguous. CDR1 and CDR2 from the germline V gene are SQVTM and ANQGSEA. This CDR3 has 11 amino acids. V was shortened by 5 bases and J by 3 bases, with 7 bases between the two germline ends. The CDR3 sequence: CSVLPDTEAFF. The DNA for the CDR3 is TGCAGCGTTCTACCGGACACTGAAGCTTTCTTT.

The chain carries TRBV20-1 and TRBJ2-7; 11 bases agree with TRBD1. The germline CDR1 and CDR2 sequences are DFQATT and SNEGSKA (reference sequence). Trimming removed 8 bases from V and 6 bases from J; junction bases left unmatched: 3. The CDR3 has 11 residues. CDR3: CSTGTGGEQYF. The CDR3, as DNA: TGCAGTACCGGGACAGGGGGCGAGCAGTACTTC.

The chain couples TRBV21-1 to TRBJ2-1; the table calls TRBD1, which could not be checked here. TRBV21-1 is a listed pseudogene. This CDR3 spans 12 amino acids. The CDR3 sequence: CASTGEYNEQFF. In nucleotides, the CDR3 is TGTGCCAGCACAGGGGAATACAATGAGCAGTTCTTC.

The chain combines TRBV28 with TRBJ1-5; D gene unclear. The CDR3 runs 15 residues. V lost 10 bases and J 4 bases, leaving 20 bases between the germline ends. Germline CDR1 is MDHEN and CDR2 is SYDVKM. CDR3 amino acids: CATVIGGLRNQPQHF. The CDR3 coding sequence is TGTGCCACCGTGATAGGAGGGCTGAGAAATCAGCCCCAGCATTTT.

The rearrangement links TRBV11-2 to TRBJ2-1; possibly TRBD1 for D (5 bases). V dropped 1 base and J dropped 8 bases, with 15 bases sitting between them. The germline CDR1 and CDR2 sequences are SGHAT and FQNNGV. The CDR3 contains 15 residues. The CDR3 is CASSLGEFETDEQFF. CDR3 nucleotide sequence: TGTGCCAGCAGCTTAGGGGAATTCGAGACAGATGAGCAGTTCTTC.

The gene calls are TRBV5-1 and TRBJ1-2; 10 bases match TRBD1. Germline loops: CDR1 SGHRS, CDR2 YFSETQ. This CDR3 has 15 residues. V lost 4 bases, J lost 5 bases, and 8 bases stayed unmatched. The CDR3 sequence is CASSPSGGQGYGYTF. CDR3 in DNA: TGCGCCAGCAGCCCGTCCGGGGGACAGGGGTATGGCTACACCTTC.

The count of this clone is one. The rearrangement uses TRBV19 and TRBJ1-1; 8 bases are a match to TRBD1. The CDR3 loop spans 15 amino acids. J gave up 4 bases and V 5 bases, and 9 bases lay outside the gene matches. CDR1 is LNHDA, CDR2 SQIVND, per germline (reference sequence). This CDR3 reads CASSEVGQGSTEAFF. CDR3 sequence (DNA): TGTGCCAGTAGTGAGGTCGGACAGGGATCCACTGAAGCTTTCTTT.

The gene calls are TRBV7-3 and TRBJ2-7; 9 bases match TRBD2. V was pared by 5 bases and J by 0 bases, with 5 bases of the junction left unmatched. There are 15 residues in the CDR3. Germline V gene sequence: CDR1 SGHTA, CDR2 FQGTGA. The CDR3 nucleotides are TGTGCCAGCAGCGTTAGCGGGAGCCTCTCCTACGAGCAGTACTTC. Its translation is CASSVSGSLSYEQYF.

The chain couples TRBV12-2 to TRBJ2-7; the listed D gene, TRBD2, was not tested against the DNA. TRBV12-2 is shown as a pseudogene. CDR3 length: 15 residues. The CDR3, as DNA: TGTGCAAGTCGCTTCCGACTACCGACAACCTACGAGCAGTACTTC. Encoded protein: CASRFRLPTTYEQYF.

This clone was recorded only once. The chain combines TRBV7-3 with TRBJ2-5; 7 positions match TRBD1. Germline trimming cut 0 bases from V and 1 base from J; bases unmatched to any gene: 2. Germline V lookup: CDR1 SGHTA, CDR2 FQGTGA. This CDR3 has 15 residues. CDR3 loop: CASSLTRDSQETQYF. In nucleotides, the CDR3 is TGTGCCAGCAGCTTAACTCGGGACAGCCAAGAGACCCAGTACTTC. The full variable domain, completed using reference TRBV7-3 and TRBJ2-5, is GAGVSQTPSNKVTEKGKYVELRCDPISGHTALYWYRQSLGQGPEFLIYFQGTGAADDSGLPNDRFFAVRPEGSVSTLKIQRTERGDSAVYLCASSLTRDSQETQYFGPGTRLLVL.

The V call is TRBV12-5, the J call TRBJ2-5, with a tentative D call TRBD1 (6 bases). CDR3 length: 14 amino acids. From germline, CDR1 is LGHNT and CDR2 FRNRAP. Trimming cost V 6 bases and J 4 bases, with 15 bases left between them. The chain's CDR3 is CASGRTGIRETQYF. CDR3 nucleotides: TGTGCTAGTGGAAGAACAGGGATTCGAGAGACCCAGTACTTC.

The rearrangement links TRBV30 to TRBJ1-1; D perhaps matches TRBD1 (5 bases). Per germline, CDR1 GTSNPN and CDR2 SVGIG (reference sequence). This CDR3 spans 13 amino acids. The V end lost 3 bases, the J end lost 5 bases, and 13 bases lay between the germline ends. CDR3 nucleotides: TGTGCCTGGAGCCTAGCCGGGGGGACTGAAGCTTTCTTT. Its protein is CAWSLAGGTEAFF.

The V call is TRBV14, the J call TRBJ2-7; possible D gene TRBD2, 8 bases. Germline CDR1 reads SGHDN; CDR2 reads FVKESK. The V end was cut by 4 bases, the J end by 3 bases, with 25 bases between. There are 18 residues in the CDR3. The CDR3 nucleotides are TGTGCCAGCAGCCTCACGGGAGGGGGCAATCGGTGGGGCTACGAGCAGTACTTC. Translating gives CASSLTGGGNRWGYEQYF.

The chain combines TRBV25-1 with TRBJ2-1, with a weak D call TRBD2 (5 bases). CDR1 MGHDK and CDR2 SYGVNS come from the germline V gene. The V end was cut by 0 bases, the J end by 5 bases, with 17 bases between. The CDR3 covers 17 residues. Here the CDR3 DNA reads TGTGCCAGCAGTGAATATCTAGCCGGGTATGTGGACAATGAGCAGTTCTTC. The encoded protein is CASSEYLAGYVDNEQFF.

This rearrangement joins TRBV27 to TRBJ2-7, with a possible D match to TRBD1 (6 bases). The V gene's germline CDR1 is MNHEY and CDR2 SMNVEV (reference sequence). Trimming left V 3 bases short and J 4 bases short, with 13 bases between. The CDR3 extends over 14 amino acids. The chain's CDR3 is CASSLGRGWYEQYF. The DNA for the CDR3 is TGTGCCAGCAGTTTGGGCAGGGGCTGGTACGAGCAGTACTTC.

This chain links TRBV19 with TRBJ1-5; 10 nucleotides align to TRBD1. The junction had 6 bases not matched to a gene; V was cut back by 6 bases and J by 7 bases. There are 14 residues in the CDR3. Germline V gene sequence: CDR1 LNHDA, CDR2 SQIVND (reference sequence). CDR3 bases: TGTGCCAGTAGAGGGGACAGGGGAGGGCAGCCCCAGCATTTT. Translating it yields CASRGDRGGQPQHF.

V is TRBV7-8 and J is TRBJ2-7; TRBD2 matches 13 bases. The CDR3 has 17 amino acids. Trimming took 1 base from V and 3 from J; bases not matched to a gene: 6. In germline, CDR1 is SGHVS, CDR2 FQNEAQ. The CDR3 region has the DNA TGTGCCAGCAGCTTAGTATTGGGACTAGCGGGAAACTACGAGCAGTACTTC. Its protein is CASSLVLGLAGNYEQYF.

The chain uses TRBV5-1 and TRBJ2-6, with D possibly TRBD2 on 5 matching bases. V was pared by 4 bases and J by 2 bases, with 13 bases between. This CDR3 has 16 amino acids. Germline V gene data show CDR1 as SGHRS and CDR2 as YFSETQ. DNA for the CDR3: TGCGCCAGCAGCCACGGAGGTCTGCCTGGGGCCAACGTCCTGACTTTC. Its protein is CASSHGGLPGANVLTF.

The CDR3 coding sequence is TGTGCCAGCAGTTACAGAGTAGCGGGAGGCAATGAGCAGTTCTTC. This gives the protein CASSYRVAGGNEQFF. The chain combines TRBV11-2 with TRBJ2-1, with 10 positions matching TRBD2. V lost 6 bases, J lost 6 bases, and 8 bases stayed unmatched. CDR3 length equals 15 residues. Looked up from germline, CDR1 is SGHAT and CDR2 is FQNNGV. The complete variable domain, with remaining parts taken from reference TRBV11-2 and TRBJ2-1, reads EAGVAQSPRYKIIEKRQSVAFWCNPISGHATLYWYQQILGQGPKLLIQFQNNGVVDDSQLPKDRFSAERLKGVDSTLKIQPAKLEDSAVYLCASSYRVAGGNEQFFGPGTRLTVL.